Shown below are 26 T cell receptor beta chains from a single sample sequenced in a study of technical replicates of blood from a handful of donors. Profiling relied on immunoSEQ multiplex PCR, and the TCRdb table lists in-frame clones only, not all of them. The sample lists about 88,000 clones; around 92% were seen once. Sequencing input: T cells isolated from PBMCs. These receptors came from a human donor in good health.

The chain carries TRBV5-1 and TRBJ1-2; 7 bases align to TRBD1. This CDR3 is 14 amino acids long. Germline V gene data show CDR1 as SGHRS and CDR2 as YFSETQ. J gave up 3 bases and V 5 bases, and 7 bases lay outside the gene matches. CDR3 region: CASSRGGTDYGYTF. In DNA, the CDR3 is TGCGCCAGCAGTCGAGGCGGGACAGACTATGGCTACACCTTC.

This clone was observed once. This chain joins TRBV7-9 and TRBJ2-1, with 12 bases aligning to TRBD2. The junction had 5 bases not matched to a gene; V was cut back by 5 bases and J by 3 bases. Per germline, CDR1 SEHNR and CDR2 FQNEAQ (reference sequence). The CDR3 consists of 16 residues. The CDR3 reads CASSEILAGGYNEQFF. The CDR3 region has the DNA TGTGCCAGCAGCGAGATACTAGCGGGAGGCTACAATGAGCAGTTCTTC.

The V call is TRBV28, the J call TRBJ1-3; D not certain. The germline gives CDR1 MDHEN, CDR2 SYDVKM. This CDR3 has 16 residues. V was cut by 1 base and J by 1 base, with 11 bases left in between. The CDR3 DNA sequence: TGTGCCAGCAGTTTATTGAGCCCCGGGTCTGGAAACACCATATATTTT. Translated: CASSLLSPGSGNTIYF.

A note on this clone: Its ends do not fully match the called genes, so a read error is possible. The V and J genes are TRBV5-6 and TRBJ1-1, with a tentative D call TRBD1 (5 bases). The CDR3 consists of 13 residues. Germline V CDR1 and CDR2: SGHDT, YYEEEE. The CDR3 DNA sequence: TGTGCCAGCACCTTGACCACAGGCACTGAAGCTTTCTTT. Translating gives CASTLTTGTEAFF.

The chain couples TRBV2 to TRBJ1-4; weak D call: TRBD1 (6 bases). Germline-derived CDR1 and CDR2 are SNHLY and FYNNEI. The CDR3 spans 15 residues. V was shortened by 1 base and J by 6 bases, with 12 bases between the two germline ends. The CDR3 region is CASSEVGGFDEKLFF. The CDR3 bases are TGTGCCAGCAGTGAAGTTGGGGGCTTTGATGAAAAACTGTTTTTT. The full variable domain, rest sourced from reference TRBV2 and TRBJ1-4, is EPEVTQTPSHQVTQMGQEVILRCVPISNHLYFYWYRQILGQKVEFLVSFYNNEISEKSEIFDDQFSVERPDGSNFTLKIRSTKLEDSAMYFCASSEVGGFDEKLFFGSGTQLSVL.

This chain joins TRBV9 and TRBJ2-5, with D possibly being TRBD2 (7 bases). CDR1 SGDLS and CDR2 YYNGEE come from the germline V gene. V lost 0 bases to trimming and J lost 1 base, with 10 bases between them. The CDR3 covers 15 residues. CDR3 DNA sequence: TGTGCCAGCAGCGTAGTTGCGGGGGCCCAAGAGACCCAGTACTTC. This gives the protein CASSVVAGAQETQYF.

V gene TRBV29-1 combines with J gene TRBJ1-2; unclear D gene. The CDR3 is made up of 11 amino acids. Germline values: CDR1 SQVTM, CDR2 ANQGSEA. Trimming cost V 4 bases and J 0 bases, with 3 bases left between them. The CDR3 bases are TGCAGCGTTGCGGCTAACTATGGCTACACCTTC. Its protein is CSVAANYGYTF.

The chain is built from TRBV19 and TRBJ2-2, with 7 bases fitting TRBD1. The CDR3 has 16 amino acids. V lost 3 bases, J lost 4 bases, and 8 bases stayed unmatched. Germline CDR1 reads LNHDA; CDR2 reads SQIVND (reference sequence). The CDR3 region is CASSILGGSATGELFF. DNA of the CDR3: TGTGCCAGTAGTATTTTAGGGGGCTCCGCCACCGGGGAGCTGTTTTTT.

This clone was counted a single time. The V and J genes are TRBV5-1 and TRBJ1-3; D is possibly TRBD1 (6 bases). Germline V lookup: CDR1 SGHRS, CDR2 YFSETQ. The CDR3 runs to 14 residues. Trimming stripped 3 bases from V and 2 bases from J, with 9 bases between. The CDR3 DNA is TGCGCCAGCAGCTCACAGGGTCCTGGAAACACCATATATTTT. It translates to CASSSQGPGNTIYF.

This clone was seen just once. The chain recombines TRBV28 with TRBJ1-5, with D possibly matching TRBD1 (6 bases). Trimming shortened V by 6 bases and J by 3 bases, and 15 bases separated the two germline ends. The germline V gene encodes CDR1 MDHEN and CDR2 SYDVKM. CDR3 length: 15 residues. The CDR3 loop reads CASSHLYRDNQPQHF. In nucleotides, the CDR3 is TGTGCCAGCAGCCACCTATACAGGGACAATCAGCCCCAGCATTTT.

There are a few counts of this clone. This sequence joins TRBV7-9 and TRBJ1-1, with D hard to call. The V end lost 0 bases, the J end lost 2 bases, and 10 bases lay between the germline ends. This CDR3 is 15 amino acids long. Per germline, CDR1 SEHNR and CDR2 FQNEAQ (reference sequence). This chain's CDR3 is CASSLAHAGNTEAFF. CDR3 sequence (DNA): TGTGCCAGCAGCTTAGCGCACGCAGGTAACACTGAAGCTTTCTTT.

V gene TRBV6-5 combines with J gene TRBJ2-1; 8 bases agree with TRBD2. V shed 2 bases and J 8 bases; nucleotides not matched to a gene: 5. This CDR3 contains 14 residues. CDR1 and CDR2 from the germline V gene are MNHEY and SVGAGI. The DNA for the CDR3 is TGTGCCAGCAGTTACAGCGGACTAGCCCATGAGCAGTTCTTC. Protein: CASSYSGLAHEQFF.

V is TRBV5-4 and J is TRBJ2-7; 8 bases agree with TRBD1. Germline loops: CDR1 SGHNT, CDR2 YYREEE (reference sequence). V lost 0 bases, J lost 6 bases, and 8 bases stayed unmatched. There are 15 residues in the CDR3. The DNA for the CDR3 is TGTGCCAGCAGCTTGGTGGGTTCAGGGGGCTTCGAGCAGTACTTC. This gives the protein CASSLVGSGGFEQYF.

As concerns this clone: A much bigger clone sits one base away, suggesting this may be a read error. The chain recombines TRBV28 with TRBJ2-7; a weak D match, TRBD2 (5 bases). The CDR3 sequence is 12 residues long. Germline lookup yields CDR1 MDHEN and CDR2 SYDVKM. The CDR3 loop reads CACSLGVDEQYF. The CDR3 nucleotides are TGTGCCTGCAGTTTGGGAGTCGACGAGCAGTACTTC.

This clone was found once. The chain employs TRBV12-5 and TRBJ1-4; tentatively, D is TRBD1 (6 bases). This CDR3 spans 12 amino acids. V dropped 3 bases and J dropped 17 bases, with 16 bases sitting between them. The germline V gene encodes CDR1 LGHNT and CDR2 FRNRAP. Written as DNA, the CDR3 is TGTGCTAGTGGTTTTGGGGAGGGGGACATATTTTTT. Translating gives CASGFGEGDIFF.

V is TRBV28 and J is TRBJ2-3; 14 positions agree with TRBD2. Trimming at V came to 1 base and at J to 0 bases, leaving 9 bases not matched to a gene. Germline loops: CDR1 MDHEN, CDR2 SYDVKM. This CDR3 region has 20 residues. CDR3 loop: CASSLYPGLAGAGSTDTQYF. DNA for the CDR3: TGTGCCAGCAGTTTATACCCGGGACTAGCGGGAGCGGGTAGCACAGATACGCAGTATTTT.

The rearrangement joins TRBV25-1 to TRBJ1-5, with D possibly TRBD1 on 5 matching bases. V lost 0 bases, J lost 4 bases, and 7 bases lay in between. Germline values: CDR1 MGHDK, CDR2 SYGVNS. The CDR3 consists of 14 residues. Written as DNA, the CDR3 is TGTGCCAGCAGTGAATATCAGGGTAATCAGCCCCAGCATTTT. This gives the protein CASSEYQGNQPQHF.

This chain joins TRBV6-5 and TRBJ2-3; 11 bases match TRBD2. The CDR3 is 15 residues long. Germline CDR1 reads MNHEY; CDR2 reads SVGAGI. The junction had 9 bases not matched to a gene; V was cut back by 6 bases and J by 7 bases. The chain's CDR3 is CASSPNSGRGYTQYF. The CDR3 DNA follows: TGTGCCAGCAGCCCCAATAGCGGGAGGGGCTATACGCAGTATTTT.

The chain couples TRBV23-1 to TRBJ1-5; 9 bases map to TRBD1. TRBV23-1 is recorded as an ORF, its role being uncertain. Germline trimming cut 2 bases from V and 7 bases from J; bases unmatched to any gene: 18. The CDR3 runs to 19 residues. CDR3 coding DNA: TGCGCCAGCAGTCAACTCCGACCCCCGGGACAGGGAAGAGGCCAGCCCCAGCATTTT. Residues: CASSQLRPPGQGRGQPQHF.

The chain uses TRBV23-1 and TRBJ2-7, with D possibly being TRBD1 (5 bases). TRBV23-1 is marked as an open reading frame, function uncertain. The germline V and J ends were trimmed by 3 bases and 5 bases, with 14 bases remaining between them. CDR3 length: 14 amino acids. The CDR3 reads CASSQTEKDNEQYF. As DNA, the CDR3 is TGCGCCAGCAGTCAGACGGAAAAGGACAACGAGCAGTACTTC.

The rearrangement uses TRBV29-1 and TRBJ1-2, with 8 bases identical to TRBD1. The CDR3 runs 15 residues. The junction had 17 bases not matched to a gene; V was cut back by 7 bases and J by 7 bases. CDR1 SQVTM and CDR2 ANQGSEA come from the germline V gene. CDR3 nucleotide sequence: TGCAGCGCGAACAGACAGGGGAGAGGGTTTGGTGGCTACACCTTC. Translated, it gives CSANRQGRGFGGYTF.

The rearrangement joins TRBV11-3 to TRBJ2-3; 8 bases match TRBD2. CDR3 length equals 19 residues. With V trimmed by 1 base and J by 0 bases, 12 bases remained unmatched. The germline CDR1 and CDR2 sequences are SGHNT and YENEEA. CDR3 sequence: CASSLGVGGAVYSTDTQYF. The CDR3 bases are TGTGCCAGCAGCTTAGGGGTCGGGGGGGCCGTTTACAGCACAGATACGCAGTATTTT.

The chain is built from TRBV6-5 and TRBJ2-6; D may be TRBD2 (6 bases). Germline CDR1 is MNHEY and CDR2 is SVGAGI. Trimming took off 4 bases at V and 3 bases at J, with 13 bases between the two ends. The CDR3 extends over 16 amino acids. CDR3 loop: CASSSPSSVGANVLTF. CDR3 DNA sequence: TGTGCCAGCAGTTCCCCTTCTAGCGTTGGGGCCAACGTCCTGACTTTC.

This clone occurred once. The rearrangement links TRBV9 to TRBJ1-3, with 7 bases fitting TRBD1. The CDR3 length is 14 residues. Germline assignment: CDR1 SGDLS and CDR2 YYNGEE. The ends lost 0 bases at V and 4 bases at J; junction bases unmatched: 1. The CDR3 sequence is CASSVAQGGNTIYF. In DNA form, the CDR3 reads TGTGCCAGCAGCGTAGCACAGGGGGGAAACACCATATATTTT.

V and J are TRBV28 and TRBJ2-5, with D possibly matching TRBD1 (5 bases). This CDR3 is 17 amino acids long. The V end lost 1 base, the J end lost 1 base, and 16 bases lay between the germline ends. Germline values: CDR1 MDHEN, CDR2 SYDVKM. The DNA of the CDR3 is TGTGCCAGCAGTTTATCGCCCCCAACAGGTACCCAAGAGACCCAGTACTTC. Protein: CASSLSPPTGTQETQYF.

CDR3 sequence reads: CSVVGLAGSYNEQFF. The CDR3 DNA reads as TGCAGCGTCGTAGGACTAGCGGGCTCCTACAATGAGCAGTTCTTC. The chain combines TRBV29-1 with TRBJ2-1, with 11 bases that match TRBD2. The V segment lost 6 bases and the J segment 0 bases; nucleotides outside the gene matches: 4. CDR3 length: 15 residues. Germline CDR1 is SQVTM and CDR2 is ANQGSEA.